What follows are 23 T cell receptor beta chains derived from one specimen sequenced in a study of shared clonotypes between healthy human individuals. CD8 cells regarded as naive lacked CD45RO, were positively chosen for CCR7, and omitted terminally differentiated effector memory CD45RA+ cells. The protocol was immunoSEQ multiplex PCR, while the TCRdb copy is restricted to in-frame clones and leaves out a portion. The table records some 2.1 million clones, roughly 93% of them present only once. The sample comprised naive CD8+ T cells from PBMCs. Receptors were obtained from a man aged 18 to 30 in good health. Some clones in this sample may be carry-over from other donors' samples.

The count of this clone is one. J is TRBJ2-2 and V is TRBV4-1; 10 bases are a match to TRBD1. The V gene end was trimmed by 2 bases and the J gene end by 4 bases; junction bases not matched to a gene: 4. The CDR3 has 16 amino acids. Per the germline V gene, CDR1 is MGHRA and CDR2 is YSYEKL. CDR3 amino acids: CASSQRQGAGTGELFF. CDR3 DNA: TGCGCCAGCAGCCAAAGACAGGGGGCAGGCACCGGGGAGCTGTTTTTT.

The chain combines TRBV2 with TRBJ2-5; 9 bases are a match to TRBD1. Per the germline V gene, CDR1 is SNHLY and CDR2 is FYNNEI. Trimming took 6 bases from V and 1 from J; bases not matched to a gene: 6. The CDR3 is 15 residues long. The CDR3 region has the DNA TGTGCCAGCAGCGAGGGGACAGGGCCCCAAGAGACCCAGTACTTC. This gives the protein CASSEGTGPQETQYF.

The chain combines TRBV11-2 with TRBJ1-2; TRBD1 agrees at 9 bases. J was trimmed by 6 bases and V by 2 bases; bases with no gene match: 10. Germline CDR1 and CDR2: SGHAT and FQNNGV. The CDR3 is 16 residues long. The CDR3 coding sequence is TGTGCCAGCAGCTTAACCCACGACAGGGGGTGGCATGGCTACACCTTC. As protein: CASSLTHDRGWHGYTF.

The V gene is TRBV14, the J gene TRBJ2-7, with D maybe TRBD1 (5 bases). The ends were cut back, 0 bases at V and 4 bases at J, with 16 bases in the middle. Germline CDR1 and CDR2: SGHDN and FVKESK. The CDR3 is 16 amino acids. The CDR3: CASSQDPWTKIYEQYF. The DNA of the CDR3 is TGTGCCAGCAGCCAAGATCCGTGGACAAAGATATACGAGCAGTACTTC.

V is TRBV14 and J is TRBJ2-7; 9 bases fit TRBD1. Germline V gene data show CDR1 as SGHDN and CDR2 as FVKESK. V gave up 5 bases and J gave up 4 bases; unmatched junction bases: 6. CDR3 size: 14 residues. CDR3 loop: CASSVRQGGYEQYF. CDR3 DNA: TGTGCCAGCAGCGTCAGACAGGGGGGGTACGAGCAGTACTTC.

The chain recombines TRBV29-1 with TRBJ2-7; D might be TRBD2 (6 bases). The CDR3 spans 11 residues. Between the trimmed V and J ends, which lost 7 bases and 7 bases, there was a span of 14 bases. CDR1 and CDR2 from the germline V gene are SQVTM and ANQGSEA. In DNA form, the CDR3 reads TGCAGCGGGAGGGGTCCAAGGGAGCAGTACTTC. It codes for CSGRGPREQYF.

The CDR3 DNA reads as TGTGCCAGCAGCCCGGTGTGGGGACTAGGTCGTGATGAGCAGTTCTTC. Protein: CASSPVWGLGRDEQFF. The chain links TRBV7-9 to TRBJ2-1, with 8 bases aligning to TRBD2. CDR3 length equals 16 residues. With V trimmed by 5 bases and J by 8 bases, 14 bases remained unmatched. Germline V gene data show CDR1 as SEHNR and CDR2 as FQNEAQ (reference sequence).

The CDR3 region is CASTVTYGLSSYNEQFF. In DNA, the CDR3 is TGTGCCAGCACCGTGACGTACGGTCTCAGCTCCTACAATGAGCAGTTCTTC. J is TRBJ2-1 and V is TRBV11-2; D is uncertain. The germline V and J ends were trimmed by 7 bases and 0 bases, with 19 bases remaining between them. CDR1 SGHAT and CDR2 FQNNGV come from the germline V gene. The CDR3 has 17 amino acids.

The CDR3 reads CASRTGTGGRGNQPQHF. As DNA, the CDR3 is TGTGCCAGCAGAACCGGGACAGGGGGCCGAGGCAATCAGCCCCAGCATTTT. The chain is built from TRBV6-7 and TRBJ1-5; 12 nucleotides match TRBD1. TRBV6-7 is given ORF status, its function remaining uncertain. CDR3 length equals 17 residues. J was trimmed by 2 bases and V by 6 bases; bases with no gene match: 8.

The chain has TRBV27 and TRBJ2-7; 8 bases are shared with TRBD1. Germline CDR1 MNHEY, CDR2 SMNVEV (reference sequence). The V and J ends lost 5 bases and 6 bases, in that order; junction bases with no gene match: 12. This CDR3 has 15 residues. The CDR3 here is CASSGGTGGFTEQYF. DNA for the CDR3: TGTGCCAGCAGTGGAGGGACAGGTGGATTCACCGAGCAGTACTTC.

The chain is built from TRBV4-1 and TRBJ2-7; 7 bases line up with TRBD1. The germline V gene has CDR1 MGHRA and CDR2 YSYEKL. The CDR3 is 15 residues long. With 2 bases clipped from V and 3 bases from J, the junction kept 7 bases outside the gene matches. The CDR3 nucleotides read TGCGCCAGCAGCCAACTCCACACAGGGGACTACGAGCAGTACTTC. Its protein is CASSQLHTGDYEQYF.

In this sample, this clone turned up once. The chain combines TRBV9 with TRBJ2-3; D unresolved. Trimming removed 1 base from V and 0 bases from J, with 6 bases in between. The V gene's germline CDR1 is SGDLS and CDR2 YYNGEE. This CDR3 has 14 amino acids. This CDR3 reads CASSVKASTDTQYF. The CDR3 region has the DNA TGTGCCAGCAGCGTAAAAGCTAGCACAGATACGCAGTATTTT.

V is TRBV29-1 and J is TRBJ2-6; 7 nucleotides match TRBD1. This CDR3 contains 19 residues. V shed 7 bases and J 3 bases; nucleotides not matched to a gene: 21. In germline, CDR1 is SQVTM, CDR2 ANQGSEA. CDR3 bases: TGCAGCGCATTTACCCCCGGGACAGTGACCTCTTTTGGGGCCAACGTCCTGACTTTC. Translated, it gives CSAFTPGTVTSFGANVLTF.

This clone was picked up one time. The chain's CDR3 is CASSQEVASGTDEQFF. The CDR3 DNA reads TGTGCCAGCAGCCAAGAGGTCGCTAGCGGGACCGATGAGCAGTTCTTC. The chain combines TRBV4-2 with TRBJ2-1; 9 bases fit TRBD2. Germline loops: CDR1 LGHNA, CDR2 YNFKEQ. V shed 0 bases, J shed 8 bases, and the junction held 8 bases outside the gene matches. CDR3 length equals 16 residues.

This CDR3 reads CASSPTAVAYEQYF. The CDR3, as DNA: TGCGCCAGCAGCCCGACTGCGGTTGCCTACGAGCAGTACTTC. V is TRBV4-3 and J is TRBJ2-7; D unclear. In germline, CDR1 is LGHNA, CDR2 YSLEER. The ends were cut back, 4 bases at V and 2 bases at J, with 12 bases in the middle. The CDR3 extends over 14 amino acids.

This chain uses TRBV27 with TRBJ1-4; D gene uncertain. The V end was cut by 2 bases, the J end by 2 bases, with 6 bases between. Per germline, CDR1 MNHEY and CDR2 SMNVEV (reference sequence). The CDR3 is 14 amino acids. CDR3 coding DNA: TGTGCCAGCAGTTTAGTCTACACTAATGAAAAACTGTTTTTT. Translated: CASSLVYTNEKLFF.

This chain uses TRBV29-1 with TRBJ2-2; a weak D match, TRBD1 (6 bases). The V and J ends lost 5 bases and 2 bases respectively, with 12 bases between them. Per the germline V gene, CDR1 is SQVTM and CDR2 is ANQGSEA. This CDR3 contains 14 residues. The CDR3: CSVTGTINTGELFF. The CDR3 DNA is TGCAGCGTTACCGGGACAATCAACACCGGGGAGCTGTTTTTT.

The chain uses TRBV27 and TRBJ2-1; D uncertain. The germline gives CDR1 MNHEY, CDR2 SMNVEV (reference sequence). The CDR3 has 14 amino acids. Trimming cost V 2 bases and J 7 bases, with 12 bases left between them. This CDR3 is CASSLRFARNEQFF. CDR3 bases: TGTGCCAGCAGTTTAAGGTTCGCCAGGAATGAGCAGTTCTTC.

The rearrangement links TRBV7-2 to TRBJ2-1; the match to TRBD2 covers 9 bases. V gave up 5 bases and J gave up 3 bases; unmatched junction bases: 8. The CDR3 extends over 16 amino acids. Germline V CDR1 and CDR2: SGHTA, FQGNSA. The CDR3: CASSPTSGLIYNEQFF. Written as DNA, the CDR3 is TGTGCCAGCAGCCCAACTAGCGGGCTAATCTACAATGAGCAGTTCTTC.

The CDR3 loop reads CASSLFRYSYEQYF. CDR3 coding DNA: TGTGCCAGCAGTTTATTCCGCTACTCCTACGAGCAGTACTTC. The chain is built from TRBV27 and TRBJ2-7; no clear D. Germline CDR1 reads MNHEY; CDR2 reads SMNVEV (reference sequence). The ends were cut back, 1 base at V and 0 bases at J, with 7 bases in the middle. The CDR3 is made up of 14 amino acids.

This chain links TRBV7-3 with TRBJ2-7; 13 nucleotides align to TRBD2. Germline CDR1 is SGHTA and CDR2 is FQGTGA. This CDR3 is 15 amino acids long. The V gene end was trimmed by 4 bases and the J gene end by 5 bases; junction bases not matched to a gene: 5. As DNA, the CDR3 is TGTGCCAGCAGCTCCACTGGACTAGCGGGAGACGAGCAGTACTTC. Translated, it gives CASSSTGLAGDEQYF.

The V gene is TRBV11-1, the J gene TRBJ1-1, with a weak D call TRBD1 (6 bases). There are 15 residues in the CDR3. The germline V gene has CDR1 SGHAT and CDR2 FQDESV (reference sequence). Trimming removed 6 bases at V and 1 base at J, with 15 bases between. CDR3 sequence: CASSFSGTPNTEAFF. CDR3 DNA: TGTGCCAGCAGTTTTAGCGGGACACCGAACACTGAAGCTTTCTTT.

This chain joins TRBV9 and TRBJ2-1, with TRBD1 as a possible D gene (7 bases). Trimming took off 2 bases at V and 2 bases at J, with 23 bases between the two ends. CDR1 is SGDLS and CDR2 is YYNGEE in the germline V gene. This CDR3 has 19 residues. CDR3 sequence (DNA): TGTGCCAGCAGCGTGAGGGGGCTATCGGCGGGAAGCACCTACAATGAGCAGTTCTTC. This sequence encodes CASSVRGLSAGSTYNEQFF.